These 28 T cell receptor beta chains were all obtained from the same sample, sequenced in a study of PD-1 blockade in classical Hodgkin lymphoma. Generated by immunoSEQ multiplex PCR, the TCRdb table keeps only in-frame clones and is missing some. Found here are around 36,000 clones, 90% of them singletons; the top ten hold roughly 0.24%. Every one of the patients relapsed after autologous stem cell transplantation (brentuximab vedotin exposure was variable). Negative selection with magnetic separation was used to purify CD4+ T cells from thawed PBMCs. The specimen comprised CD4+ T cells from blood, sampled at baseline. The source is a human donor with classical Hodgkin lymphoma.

For the CDR3, the DNA is TGTGCCAGCAGCCTCGGGGGGGGTACGGCCTACGAGCAGTACTTC. Encoded protein: CASSLGGGTAYEQYF. J is TRBJ2-7 and V is TRBV7-6, with 8 bases identical to TRBD2. Germline V gives CDR1 SGHVS, CDR2 FNYEAQ. The CDR3 is made up of 15 amino acids. The V gene end was trimmed by 5 bases and the J gene end by 2 bases; junction bases not matched to a gene: 8.

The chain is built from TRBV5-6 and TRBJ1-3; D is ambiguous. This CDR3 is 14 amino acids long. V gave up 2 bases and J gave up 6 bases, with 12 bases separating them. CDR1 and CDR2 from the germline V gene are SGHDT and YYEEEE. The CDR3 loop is CASSLNDLLNTIYF. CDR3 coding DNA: TGTGCCAGCAGCTTAAATGACCTTCTAAACACCATATATTTT.

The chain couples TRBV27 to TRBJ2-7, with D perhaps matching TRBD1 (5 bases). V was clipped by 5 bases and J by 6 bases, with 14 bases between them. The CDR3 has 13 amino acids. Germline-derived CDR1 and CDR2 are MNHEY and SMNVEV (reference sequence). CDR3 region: CASSPRTHREQYF. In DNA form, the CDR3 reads TGTGCCAGCAGTCCAAGGACACACCGCGAGCAGTACTTC.

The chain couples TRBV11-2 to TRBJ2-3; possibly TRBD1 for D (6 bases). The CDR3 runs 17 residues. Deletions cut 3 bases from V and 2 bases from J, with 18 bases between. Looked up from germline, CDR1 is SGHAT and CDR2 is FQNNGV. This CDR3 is CASSFRTDGRSTDTQYF. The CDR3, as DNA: TGTGCCAGCAGCTTCCGGACAGACGGTCGTTCCACAGATACGCAGTATTTT. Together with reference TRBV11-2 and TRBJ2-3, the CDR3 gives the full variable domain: EAGVAQSPRYKIIEKRQSVAFWCNPISGHATLYWYQQILGQGPKLLIQFQNNGVVDDSQLPKDRFSAERLKGVDSTLKIQPAKLEDSAVYLCASSFRTDGRSTDTQYFGPGTRLTVL.

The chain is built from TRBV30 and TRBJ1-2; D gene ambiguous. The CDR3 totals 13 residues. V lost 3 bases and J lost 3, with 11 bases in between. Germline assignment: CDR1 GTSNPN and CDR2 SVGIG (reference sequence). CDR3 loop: CAWSARSDYGYTF. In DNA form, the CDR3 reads TGTGCCTGGAGCGCCCGATCTGACTATGGCTACACCTTC.

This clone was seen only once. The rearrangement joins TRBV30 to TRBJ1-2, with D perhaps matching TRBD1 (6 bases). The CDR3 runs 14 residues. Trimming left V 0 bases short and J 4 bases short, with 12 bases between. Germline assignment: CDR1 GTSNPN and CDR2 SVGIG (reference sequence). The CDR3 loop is CAWSVGGGSYGYTF. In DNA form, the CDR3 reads TGTGCCTGGAGTGTTGGGGGGGGCAGCTATGGCTACACCTTC.

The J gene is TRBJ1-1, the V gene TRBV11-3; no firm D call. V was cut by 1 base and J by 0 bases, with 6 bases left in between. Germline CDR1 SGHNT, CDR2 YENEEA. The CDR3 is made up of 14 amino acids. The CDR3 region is CASSLGEMNTEAFF. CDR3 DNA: TGTGCCAGCAGCTTAGGGGAGATGAACACTGAAGCTTTCTTT.

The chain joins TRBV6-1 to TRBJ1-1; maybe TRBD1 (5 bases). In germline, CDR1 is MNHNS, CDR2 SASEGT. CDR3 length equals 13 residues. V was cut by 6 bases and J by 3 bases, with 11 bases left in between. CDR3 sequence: CASSSRGDTEAFF. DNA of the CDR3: TGTGCCAGCAGCAGTCGGGGGGACACTGAAGCTTTCTTT.

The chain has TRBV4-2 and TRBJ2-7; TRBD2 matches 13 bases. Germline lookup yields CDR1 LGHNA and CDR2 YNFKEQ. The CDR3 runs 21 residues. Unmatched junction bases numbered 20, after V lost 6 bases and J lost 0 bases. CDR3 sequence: CASRQKESPGTSGTFSYEQYF. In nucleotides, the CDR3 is TGTGCCAGCAGACAAAAGGAGAGTCCCGGGACTAGCGGGACTTTCTCCTACGAGCAGTACTTC.

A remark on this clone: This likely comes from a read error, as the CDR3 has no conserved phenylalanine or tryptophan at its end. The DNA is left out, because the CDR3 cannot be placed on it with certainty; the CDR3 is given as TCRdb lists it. The CDR3 spells CASLTGPTS. The V and J genes are TRBV25-1 and TRBJ1-4; whether TRBD1, the table's D call, matches the DNA was not checked. The CDR3 has 9 residues if both end residues are counted. Germline CDR1 MGHDK, CDR2 SYGVNS.

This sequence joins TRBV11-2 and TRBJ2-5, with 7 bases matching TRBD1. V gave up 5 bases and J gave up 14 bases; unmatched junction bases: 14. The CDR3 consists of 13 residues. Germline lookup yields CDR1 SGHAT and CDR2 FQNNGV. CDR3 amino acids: CASSGYRGRGEYF. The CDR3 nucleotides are TGTGCCAGCAGCGGGTACAGGGGAAGGGGCGAATACTTC.

Here the CDR3 reads CASGPAGGWYEQYF. CDR3 DNA sequence: TGTGCCAGCGGCCCAGCAGGGGGTTGGTACGAGCAGTACTTC. The J gene is TRBJ2-7, the V gene TRBV7-9, with TRBD1 matching 7 bases. Germline CDR1 SEHNR, CDR2 FQNEAQ (reference sequence). V shed 8 bases, J shed 4 bases, and the junction held 11 bases outside the gene matches. This CDR3 has 14 residues.

Here the CDR3 DNA reads TGTGCCATCAGTGAAATTAGGGATCAGCCCCAGCATTTT. Its protein is CAISEIRDQPQHF. The V gene is TRBV10-3, the J gene TRBJ1-5, with unresolved D. V gave up 3 bases and J gave up 5 bases, with 8 bases separating them. CDR3 size: 13 residues. Germline V CDR1 and CDR2: ENHRY, SYGVKD.

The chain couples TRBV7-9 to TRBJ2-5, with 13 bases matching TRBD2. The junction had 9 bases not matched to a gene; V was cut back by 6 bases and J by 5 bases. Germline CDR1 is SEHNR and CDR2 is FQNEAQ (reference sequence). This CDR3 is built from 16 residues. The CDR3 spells CASRGTSGTRSETQYF. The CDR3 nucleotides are TGTGCCAGCAGGGGGACTAGCGGGACCCGCTCGGAGACCCAGTACTTC. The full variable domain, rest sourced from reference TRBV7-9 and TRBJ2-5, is DTGVSQNPRHKITKRGQNVTFRCDPISEHNRLYWYRQTLGQGPEFLTYFQNEAQLEKSRLLSDRFSAERPKGSFSTLEIQRTEQGDSAMYLCASRGTSGTRSETQYFGPGTRLLVL.

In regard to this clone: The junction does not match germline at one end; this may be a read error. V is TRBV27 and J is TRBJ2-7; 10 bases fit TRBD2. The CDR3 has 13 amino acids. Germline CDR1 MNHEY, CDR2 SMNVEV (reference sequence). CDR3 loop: CASRSSPSGRASF. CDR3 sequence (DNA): TGTGCCAGCAGAAGTAGCCCCAGCGGGAGGGCCTCGTTC.

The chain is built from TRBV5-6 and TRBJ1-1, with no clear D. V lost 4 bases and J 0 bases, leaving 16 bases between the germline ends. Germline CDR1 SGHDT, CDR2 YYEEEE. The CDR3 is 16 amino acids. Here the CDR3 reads CASSTKGPEMNTEAFF. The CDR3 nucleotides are TGTGCCAGCAGCACTAAAGGGCCGGAAATGAACACTGAAGCTTTCTTT.

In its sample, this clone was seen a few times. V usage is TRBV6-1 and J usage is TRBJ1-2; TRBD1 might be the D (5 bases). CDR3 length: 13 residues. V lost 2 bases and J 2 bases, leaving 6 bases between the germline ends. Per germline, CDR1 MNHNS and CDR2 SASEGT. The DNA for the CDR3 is TGTGCCAGCAGTGAAACAGGAAACTATGGCTACACCTTC. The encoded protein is CASSETGNYGYTF.

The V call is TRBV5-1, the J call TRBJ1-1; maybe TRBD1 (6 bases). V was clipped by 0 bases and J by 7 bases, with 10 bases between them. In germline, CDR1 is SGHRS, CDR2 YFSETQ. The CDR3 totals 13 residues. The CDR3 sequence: CASSLGDIREAFF. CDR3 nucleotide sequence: TGCGCCAGCAGCTTGGGGGACATTCGTGAAGCTTTCTTT.

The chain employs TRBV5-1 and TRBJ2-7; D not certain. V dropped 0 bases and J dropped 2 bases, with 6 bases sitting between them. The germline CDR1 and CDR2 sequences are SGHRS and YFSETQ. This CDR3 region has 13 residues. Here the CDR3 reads CASSLERAYEQYF. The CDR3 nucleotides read TGCGCCAGCAGCTTGGAGCGCGCCTACGAGCAGTACTTC.

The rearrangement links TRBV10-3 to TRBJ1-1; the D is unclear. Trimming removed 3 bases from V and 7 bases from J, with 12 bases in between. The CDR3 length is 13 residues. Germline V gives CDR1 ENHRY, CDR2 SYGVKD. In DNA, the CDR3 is TGTGCCATCAGTGAAAAGGGAAACTTTGAAGCTTTCTTT. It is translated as CAISEKGNFEAFF.

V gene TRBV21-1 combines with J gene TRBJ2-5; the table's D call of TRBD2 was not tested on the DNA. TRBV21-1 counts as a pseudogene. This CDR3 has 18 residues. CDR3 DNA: TGTGCCAGCAGCAAGCGGGGGCGCTGCCGTTTGAGTCTAGGGACCCAGTACTTC. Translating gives CASSKRGRCRLSLGTQYF.

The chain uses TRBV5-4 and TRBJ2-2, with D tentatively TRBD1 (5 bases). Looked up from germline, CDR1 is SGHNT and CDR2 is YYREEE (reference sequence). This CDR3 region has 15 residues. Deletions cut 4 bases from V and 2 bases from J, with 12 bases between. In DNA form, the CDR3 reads TGTGCCAGCAGCCCAGGGCCCCTAAACACCGGGGAGCTGTTTTTT. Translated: CASSPGPLNTGELFF.

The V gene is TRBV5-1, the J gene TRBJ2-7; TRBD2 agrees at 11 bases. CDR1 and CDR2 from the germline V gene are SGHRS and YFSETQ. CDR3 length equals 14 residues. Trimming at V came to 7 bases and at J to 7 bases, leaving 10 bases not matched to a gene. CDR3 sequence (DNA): TGCGCCAGCCGTGTGGTAGCGGGAGGGGCAGAGCAGTACTTC. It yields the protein CASRVVAGGAEQYF.

CDR3 amino acids: CASSQDPQGRRYGYTF. Here the CDR3 DNA reads TGCGCCAGCAGCCAAGATCCCCAGGGGAGAAGGTATGGCTACACCTTC. The genes are TRBV4-1 and TRBJ1-2; possible D gene TRBD1, 6 bases. Germline-derived CDR1 and CDR2 are MGHRA and YSYEKL. The CDR3 length is 16 residues. Trimming stripped 0 bases from V and 5 bases from J, with 16 bases between.

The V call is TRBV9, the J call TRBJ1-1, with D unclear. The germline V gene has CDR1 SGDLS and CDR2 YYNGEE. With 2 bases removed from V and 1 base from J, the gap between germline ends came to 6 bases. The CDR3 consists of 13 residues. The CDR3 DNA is TGTGCCAGCAGCGTCTTAGAGAACACTGAAGCTTTCTTT. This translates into CASSVLENTEAFF. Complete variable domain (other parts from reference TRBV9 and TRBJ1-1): DSGVTQTPKHLITATGQRVTLRCSPRSGDLSVYWYQQSLDQGLQFLIQYYNGEERAKGNILERFSAQQFPDLHSELNLSSLELGDSALYFCASSVLENTEAFFGQGTRLTVV.

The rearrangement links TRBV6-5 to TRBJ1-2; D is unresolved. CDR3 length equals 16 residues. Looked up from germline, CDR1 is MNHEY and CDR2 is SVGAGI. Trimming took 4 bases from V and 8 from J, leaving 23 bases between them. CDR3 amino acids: CASSSGPKQGSMGYTF. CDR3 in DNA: TGTGCCAGCAGTTCCGGGCCAAAACAAGGCTCTATGGGCTACACCTTC.

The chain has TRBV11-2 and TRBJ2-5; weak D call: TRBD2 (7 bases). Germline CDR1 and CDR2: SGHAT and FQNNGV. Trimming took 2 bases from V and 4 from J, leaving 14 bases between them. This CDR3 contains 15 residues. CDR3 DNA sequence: TGTGCCAGCAGCTTATTTGGGGGGGCCGGAGAGACCCAGTACTTC. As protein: CASSLFGGAGETQYF.

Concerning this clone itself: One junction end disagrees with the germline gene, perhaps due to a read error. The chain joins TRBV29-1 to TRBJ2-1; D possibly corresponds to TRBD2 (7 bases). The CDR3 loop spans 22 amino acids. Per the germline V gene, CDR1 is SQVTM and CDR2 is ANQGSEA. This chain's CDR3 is CSAEVGGPWETIEFGSYNEQFF. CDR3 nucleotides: TGCAGCGCTGAAGTCGGGGGGCCGTGGGAGACTATTGAATTCGGCTCCTACAATGAGCAGTTCTTC.